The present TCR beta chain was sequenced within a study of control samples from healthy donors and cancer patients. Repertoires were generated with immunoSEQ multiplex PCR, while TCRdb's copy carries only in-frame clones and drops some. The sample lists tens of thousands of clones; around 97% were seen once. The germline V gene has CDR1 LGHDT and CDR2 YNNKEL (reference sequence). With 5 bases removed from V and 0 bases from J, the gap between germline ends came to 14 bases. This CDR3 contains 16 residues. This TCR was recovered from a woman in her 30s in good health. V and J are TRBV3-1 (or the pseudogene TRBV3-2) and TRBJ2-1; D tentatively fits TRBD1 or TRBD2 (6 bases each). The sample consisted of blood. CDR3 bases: TGTGCCAGCAGCACGCTGAGGGGGGACTCCTACAATGAGCAGTTCTTC. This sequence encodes CASSTLRGDSYNEQFF.